This passage covers 5 T cell receptor beta chains from one sample sequenced in a study of T cells in Graves' hyperthyroidism and ophthalmopathy. RNA transcripts were the template for amplifying TCR beta CDR3 regions. In the first-round RT-PCR of the TCR CDR3, the HTBI primer set was used. TCRdb fed the multiplex PCR reads into MiXCR, producing one record per CDR3 protein. The sample shows a few hundred thousand distinct CDR3 sequences, about 25% of them seen only once. The sample was blood. The receptors shown here come from a man aged 45-65 years with Graves' hyperthyroidism.

This clonotype occurred many times. The chain employs TRBV7-2 and TRBJ2-3; D is unclear. Germline V gene data show CDR1 as SGHTA and CDR2 as FQGNSA. V shed 1 base and J shed 5 bases, with 10 bases lying between them. CDR3 size: 14 residues. The CDR3 is CASSLGGVQDTQYF. The CDR3 coding sequence is TGTGCCAGCAGCTTAGGAGGAGTCCAAGATACGCAGTATTTT.

The chain combines TRBV7-2 with TRBJ2-2; 9 bases line up with TRBD2. The CDR3 extends over 15 amino acids. Germline CDR1 reads SGHTA; CDR2 reads FQGNSA. V lost 10 bases and J lost 5; bases outside the gene matches: 11. The CDR3 bases are TGTGCCAACGGGCGGGGGGGGCAAGTGACCGGGGAGCTGTTTTTT. Amino acid sequence: CANGRGGQVTGELFF.

This clonotype has a handful of counts. The chain uses TRBV6-1 and TRBJ1-4, with 7 positions matching TRBD1. V trimming: 6 bases; J trimming: 7 bases; junction bases outside the gene matches: 8. Germline CDR1 reads MNHNS; CDR2 reads SASEGT. The CDR3 consists of 14 residues. The CDR3 protein is CASSAGTASEKLFF. As DNA, the CDR3 is TGTGCCAGCAGCGCCGGGACAGCTAGTGAAAAACTGTTTTTT.

This clonotype was observed at least ten times. J is TRBJ2-5 and V is TRBV7-2, with TRBD2 matching over 7 bases. V gave up 5 bases and J gave up 5 bases; unmatched junction bases: 8. The CDR3 contains 14 residues. In germline, CDR1 is SGHTA, CDR2 FQGNSA. The CDR3: CASSPPPGRETQYF. The CDR3 bases are TGTGCCAGCAGCCCACCCCCCGGGAGGGAGACCCAGTACTTC.

The chain employs TRBV11-1 and TRBJ2-7; no definite D call. The V gene lost 5 bases and the J gene lost 0 bases, with 11 bases spanning the gap. Germline assignment: CDR1 SGHAT and CDR2 FQDESV (reference sequence). This CDR3 contains 14 residues. The CDR3: CASSPRRNSYEQYF. DNA of the CDR3: TGTGCCAGCAGCCCTAGAAGAAACTCCTACGAGCAGTACTTC.